Each of the 28 T cell receptor beta chains below was sequenced from the same sample in a study of T cells after yellow fever vaccination. TCRdb independently ran MiXCR on the 5' RACE reads; one entry per CDR3 protein. The sample records 250,000 or so distinct CDR3 sequences, 3.6% being singletons. The specimen comprised PBMCs, sampled 15 days after the yellow fever booster vaccination. All receptors derive from a man in his late teens or twenties who received the YFV17D yellow fever vaccine.

This clonotype was seen ten or more times. The chain uses TRBV28 and TRBJ2-3, with TRBD2 identical over 8 bases. The CDR3 consists of 15 residues. J gave up 1 base and V 7 bases, and 7 bases lay outside the gene matches. Germline V CDR1 and CDR2: MDHEN, SYDVKM. The CDR3 region has the DNA TGTGCCAGCACCTTAGCGGGGCCTCGCACAGATACGCAGTATTTT. Its translation: CASTLAGPRTDTQYF.

This clonotype has a count of ten or more. The chain recombines TRBV20-1 with TRBJ2-5; D could derive from TRBD1 or TRBD2 (5 bases each). Germline lookup yields CDR1 DFQATT and CDR2 SNEGSKA (reference sequence). V lost 3 bases to trimming and J lost 5 bases, with 16 bases between them. The CDR3 length is 14 residues. This CDR3 is CSARPFGAWETQYF. CDR3 nucleotide sequence: TGCAGTGCTAGGCCCTTCGGGGCCTGGGAGACCCAGTACTTC.

This clonotype was picked up many times. This chain connects TRBV6-1 to TRBJ1-2, with D possibly matching TRBD1 (5 bases). V shed 6 bases and J shed 1 base, with 12 bases lying between them. Germline V gene data show CDR1 as MNHNS and CDR2 as SASEGT. The CDR3 totals 14 residues. CDR3 amino acids: CASSNLQDNYGYTF. The CDR3 coding sequence is TGTGCCAGCAGCAATCTACAGGATAACTATGGCTACACCTTC.

V and J are TRBV7-3 and TRBJ2-1, with D maybe TRBD2 (6 bases). The CDR3 consists of 14 residues. V dropped 4 bases and J dropped 9 bases, with 16 bases sitting between them. Germline values: CDR1 SGHTA, CDR2 FQGTGA. The CDR3 sequence: CASSYGGTESEQFF. DNA for the CDR3: TGTGCCAGCAGCTACGGGGGTACGGAAAGTGAGCAGTTCTTC. The full variable domain, with the rest looked up from reference TRBV7-3 and TRBJ2-1, is GAGVSQTPSNKVTEKGKYVELRCDPISGHTALYWYRQSLGQGPEFLIYFQGTGAADDSGLPNDRFFAVRPEGSVSTLKIQRTERGDSAVYLCASSYGGTESEQFFGPGTRLTVL.

This clonotype showed up many times. J is TRBJ2-7 and V is TRBV5-5; 9 bases line up with TRBD1. CDR1 SGHKS and CDR2 YYEKEE come from the germline V gene (reference sequence). The CDR3 runs to 15 residues. V lost 8 bases, J lost 2 bases, and 11 bases stayed unmatched. CDR3 in amino acids: CARHYRDRETYEQYF. The CDR3, as DNA: TGTGCCAGACACTACCGGGACAGGGAAACCTACGAGCAGTACTTC.

This clonotype was counted ten times or more. The chain uses TRBV7-2 and TRBJ2-5; D ambiguous. The V end was cut by 3 bases, the J end by 2 bases, with 10 bases between. Germline V gene sequence: CDR1 SGHTA, CDR2 FQGNSA. This CDR3 region has 14 residues. CDR3 nucleotides: TGTGCCAGCAGCTTGCGGCAGGTTCAAGAGACCCAGTACTTC. Its translation: CASSLRQVQETQYF.

This clonotype was seen at least ten times. The chain has TRBV30 and TRBJ1-1; D is perhaps TRBD1 (5 bases). Germline V CDR1 and CDR2: GTSNPN, SVGIG (reference sequence). Trimming removed 0 bases at V and 7 bases at J, with 12 bases between. The CDR3 spans 13 residues. In DNA, the CDR3 is TGTGCCTGGAGTGTAATGGCAGGGAGTGAAGCTTTCTTT. It encodes CAWSVMAGSEAFF.

This clonotype has ten or more counts. The chain links TRBV27 to TRBJ1-2; D gene ambiguous. CDR1 and CDR2 (germline): MNHEY, SMNVEV (reference sequence). The CDR3 has 10 residues. Trimming removed 6 bases from V and 10 bases from J, with 9 bases in between. The CDR3, as DNA: TGTGCCAGCAGGGGTTCATCCTACACCTTC. It is translated as CASRGSSYTF.

A remark on this clonotype: A read error may explain this, as a much larger clone is one base away. This rearrangement joins TRBV10-3 to TRBJ1-3, with D hard to call. Germline CDR1 is ENHRY and CDR2 is SYGVKD. The CDR3 loop spans 14 amino acids. CDR3 loop: CAVRNIRTGNTIYF. As DNA, the CDR3 is TGTGCCGTCAGGAACATTAGGACTGGAAACACCATATATTTT.

The table lists this clonotype with many counts. The chain links TRBV4-1 to TRBJ2-7; unclear D gene. The CDR3 length is 15 residues. Trimming stripped 0 bases from V and 1 base from J, with 10 bases between. Germline loops: CDR1 MGHRA, CDR2 YSYEKL. For the CDR3, the DNA is TGCGCCAGCAGCCAAGATCGCGCAGAATCCTACGAGCAGTACTTC. The encoded protein is CASSQDRAESYEQYF.

This clonotype has a count of ten or more. The chain is built from TRBV4-1 and TRBJ1-5, with unresolved D. V lost 6 bases, J lost 4 bases, and 16 bases lay in between. This CDR3 has 15 residues. Germline V gives CDR1 MGHRA, CDR2 YSYEKL. CDR3 bases: TGCGCCAGCAGTCTAGACGGTCATCCTAATCAGCCCCAGCATTTT. It encodes CASSLDGHPNQPQHF.

Many counts were recorded for this clonotype. This chain links TRBV19 with TRBJ2-3, with 7 nucleotides matching TRBD1. There are 14 residues in the CDR3. Trimming cost V 6 bases and J 4 bases; bases outside gene matches: 7. CDR1 is LNHDA, CDR2 SQIVND, per germline (reference sequence). Here the CDR3 reads CASRDPQGSDTQYF. The CDR3 nucleotides read TGTGCCAGTAGAGACCCACAGGGGTCAGATACGCAGTATTTT.

This clonotype has ten or more counts. J is TRBJ2-1 and V is TRBV5-4, with TRBD1 identical over 10 bases. The CDR3 sequence is 15 residues long. Germline CDR1 reads SGHNT; CDR2 reads YYREEE (reference sequence). The V segment lost 1 base and the J segment 4 bases; nucleotides outside the gene matches: 2. CDR3 region: CASSLWDRGYNEQFF. The CDR3 bases are TGTGCCAGCAGCTTGTGGGACAGGGGTTACAATGAGCAGTTCTTC.

This clonotype was picked up many times. The rearrangement links TRBV11-2 to TRBJ2-7; 7 positions agree with TRBD2. Germline V lookup: CDR1 SGHAT, CDR2 FQNNGV. The V segment lost 4 bases and the J segment 3 bases; nucleotides outside the gene matches: 6. The length of the CDR3 is 14 residues. In DNA form, the CDR3 reads TGTGCCAGCAGCTCGGTTAAGCGGGGCTACGAGCAGTACTTC. It encodes CASSSVKRGYEQYF.

This clonotype was recorded many times. The genes are TRBV20-1 and TRBJ2-1; D might be TRBD2 (6 bases). The CDR3 sequence is 14 residues long. Germline V gives CDR1 DFQATT, CDR2 SNEGSKA (reference sequence). Trimming took off 1 base at V and 4 bases at J, with 11 bases between the two ends. CDR3 loop: CSARGLGLYNEQFF. For the CDR3, the DNA is TGCAGTGCTAGAGGCCTGGGACTGTACAATGAGCAGTTCTTC.

This clonotype was seen repeatedly, ten times or more. The V and J genes are TRBV5-4 and TRBJ1-1; no firm D call. Germline CDR1 SGHNT, CDR2 YYREEE (reference sequence). Trimming shortened V by 0 bases and J by 1 base, and 10 bases separated the two germline ends. The CDR3 contains 15 residues. CDR3 sequence (DNA): TGTGCCAGCAGCTTGGCCGAGGAGGGGAACACTGAAGCTTTCTTT. The encoded protein is CASSLAEEGNTEAFF.

There are many counts of this clonotype. The CDR3 sequence is CASSRSEGEQYF. The CDR3 nucleotides are TGCGCCAGCAGCCGCAGCGAGGGCGAGCAGTACTTC. The V call is TRBV5-1, the J call TRBJ2-7; weak D call: TRBD2 (5 bases). V lost 4 bases, J lost 6 bases, and 11 bases lay in between. This CDR3 region has 12 residues. Germline CDR1 SGHRS, CDR2 YFSETQ.

This clonotype appeared many times. This chain connects TRBV3-1 to TRBJ1-1; D remains unclear. Germline-derived CDR1 and CDR2 are LGHDT and YNNKEL (reference sequence). Trimming left V 4 bases short and J 3 bases short, with 12 bases between. The CDR3 has 14 residues. As DNA, the CDR3 is TGTGCCAGCAGCCCCCCCAACTTATACACTGAAGCTTTCTTT. This translates into CASSPPNLYTEAFF.

This clonotype was seen ten or more times. V gene TRBV2 combines with J gene TRBJ1-5; no clear D. The CDR3 contains 11 residues. Germline CDR1 is SNHLY and CDR2 is FYNNEI. V was shortened by 3 bases and J by 9 bases, with 6 bases between the two germline ends. For the CDR3, the DNA is TGTGCCAGCAGTGAGGCTGGGCCCCAGCATTTT. Its protein product is CASSEAGPQHF.

The J gene is TRBJ2-2, the V gene TRBV7-9; tentatively, D is TRBD1 (6 bases). CDR3 length: 15 residues. The V and J ends lost 5 bases and 4 bases respectively, with 14 bases between them. CDR1 SEHNR and CDR2 FQNEAQ come from the germline V gene (reference sequence). In DNA form, the CDR3 reads TGTGCCAGCAGCATACAGGGAATTTTCACCGGGGAGCTGTTTTTT. Protein product: CASSIQGIFTGELFF.

This clonotype was counted ten times or more. The chain uses TRBV24-1 and TRBJ1-5, with D unclear. Germline loops: CDR1 KGHDR, CDR2 SFDVKD. The ends were cut back, 3 bases at V and 9 bases at J, with 8 bases in the middle. The CDR3 spans 12 residues. In DNA form, the CDR3 reads TGTGCCACCAGTGATGGCGAGCGGCCCCAGCATTTT. Translating gives CATSDGERPQHF.

At least ten counts were recorded for this clonotype. This chain connects TRBV12-3 or TRBV12-4 to TRBJ2-7, with 7 nucleotides matching TRBD1. Germline trimming cut 5 bases from V and 6 bases from J; bases unmatched to any gene: 7. This CDR3 region has 13 residues. The CDR3 loop reads CASSLGTEAEQYV. The CDR3 DNA sequence: TGTGCCAGCAGTCTGGGGACAGAGGCCGAGCAGTACGTC.

This clonotype was seen at least ten times. The V and J genes are TRBV5-1 and TRBJ2-3, with TRBD2 matching over 13 bases. V shed 0 bases, J shed 4 bases, and the junction held 2 bases outside the gene matches. The germline CDR1 and CDR2 sequences are SGHRS and YFSETQ. The CDR3 length is 16 residues. The CDR3 DNA reads TGCGCCAGCAGCTTGGCCACTAGCGGGGGGGCAGATACGCAGTATTTT. Its protein product is CASSLATSGGADTQYF.

This clonotype has a count of ten or more. This sequence joins TRBV7-9 and TRBJ1-5, with D possibly being TRBD1 (6 bases). Germline assignment: CDR1 SEHNR and CDR2 FQNEAQ (reference sequence). The CDR3 sequence is 17 residues long. Between the trimmed V and J ends, which lost 3 bases and 5 bases, there was a span of 20 bases. The CDR3: CASSFSYRDWQDQPQHF. The CDR3 region has the DNA TGTGCCAGCAGCTTTAGTTACAGGGACTGGCAGGATCAGCCCCAGCATTTT.

This clonotype was seen repeatedly, ten times or more. The chain is built from TRBV7-3 and TRBJ2-1; the match to TRBD2 covers 8 bases. The CDR3 is 17 amino acids. V lost 7 bases and J lost 5; bases outside the gene matches: 16. Germline values: CDR1 SGHTA, CDR2 FQGTGA. The CDR3 nucleotides read TGTGCCAGCACCCCCCAACCCAGCGGGGGCCCGAACAATGAGCAGTTCTTC. Its protein product is CASTPQPSGGPNNEQFF.

This clonotype showed up many times. V usage is TRBV7-2 and J usage is TRBJ1-2, with D maybe TRBD1 (5 bases). Deletions cut 5 bases from V and 6 bases from J, with 19 bases between. Per the germline V gene, CDR1 is SGHTA and CDR2 is FQGNSA. CDR3 size: 15 residues. The CDR3 DNA reads as TGTGCCAGCAGCCCACTCCTGGGGCGCAGAGATGGCTACACCTTC. This gives the protein CASSPLLGRRDGYTF.

There are many counts of this clonotype. This chain connects TRBV5-1 to TRBJ2-5, with D perhaps assigned TRBD1 or TRBD2 (5 bases each). The CDR3 has 14 residues. Trimming removed 2 bases at V and 4 bases at J, with 12 bases between. In germline, CDR1 is SGHRS, CDR2 YFSETQ. The CDR3 nucleotides read TGCGCCAGCAGCTTCTTTGGGGGAGCAGAGACCCAGTACTTC. It is translated as CASSFFGGAETQYF.

This clonotype was seen at least ten times. This chain joins TRBV6-2 or TRBV6-3 and TRBJ2-2; no clear D gene. Germline CDR1 is MNHEY and CDR2 is SVGEGT. V lost 6 bases and J 1 base, leaving 12 bases between the germline ends. The CDR3 consists of 15 residues. The CDR3 spells CASRTGVLNTGELFF. The DNA for the CDR3 is TGTGCCAGCAGAACTGGGGTCCTGAACACCGGGGAGCTGTTTTTT.